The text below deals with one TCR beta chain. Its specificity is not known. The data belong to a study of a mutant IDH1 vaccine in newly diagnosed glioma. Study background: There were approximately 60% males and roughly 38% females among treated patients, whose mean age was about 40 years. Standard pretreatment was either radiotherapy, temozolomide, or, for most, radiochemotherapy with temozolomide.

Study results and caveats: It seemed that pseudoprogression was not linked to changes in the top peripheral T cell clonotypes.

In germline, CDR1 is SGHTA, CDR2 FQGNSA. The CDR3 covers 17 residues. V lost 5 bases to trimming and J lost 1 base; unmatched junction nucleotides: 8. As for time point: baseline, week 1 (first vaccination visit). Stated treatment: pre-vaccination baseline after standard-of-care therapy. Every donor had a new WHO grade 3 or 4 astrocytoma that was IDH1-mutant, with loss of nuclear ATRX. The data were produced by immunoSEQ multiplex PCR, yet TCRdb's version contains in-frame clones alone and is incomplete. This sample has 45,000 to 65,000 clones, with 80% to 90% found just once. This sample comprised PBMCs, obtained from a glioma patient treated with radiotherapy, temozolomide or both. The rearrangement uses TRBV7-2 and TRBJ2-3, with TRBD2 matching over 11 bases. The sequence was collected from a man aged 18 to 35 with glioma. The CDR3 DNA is TGTGCCAGCAGCCCCGCCCCACTAGCGGGGGGCACAGATACGCAGTATTTT. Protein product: CASSPAPLAGGTDTQYF.